Listed below are T cell receptor beta chains from one sample, sequenced in a study of beta chain features in type 1 diabetes. Sequencing used immunoSEQ multiplex PCR; TCRdb keeps in-frame clones, though not all of them. The sample includes around 240,000 clones, under 70% of them seen just once. What was sequenced was naive CD4+ T cells from blood. These receptors were taken from a man aged 25 to 40 in good health. CDR3s include the opening cysteine and the closing phenylalanine or tryptophan. D genes are given only for firm matches. A clone size is listed for some rows: how often the clone was seen (once, few, many), or a class if it is expanded.

V gene,clone size,D gene,J gene,CDR3 protein,CDR3 DNA
TRBV6-6,-,-,TRBJ2-1,CASSYYGYNEQFF,TGTGCCAGCAGTTACTACGGCTACAATGAGCAGTTCTTC
TRBV29-1,-,-,TRBJ2-1,CSVDGAVDSYNEQFF,TGCAGCGTTGACGGTGCGGTAGACTCCTACAATGAGCAGTTCTTC
TRBV30,-,-,TRBJ2-2,CAWRVPGEAGELFF,TGTGCCTGGAGGGTCCCGGGGGAGGCCGGGGAGCTGTTTTTT
TRBV29-1,few,-,TRBJ2-1,CSVEALLVPREQFF,TGCAGCGTTGAAGCATTACTGGTACCTCGGGAGCAGTTCTTC
TRBV30,-,-,TRBJ2-1,CAWTGYNEQFF,TGTGCCTGGACCGGGTACAATGAGCAGTTCTTC
TRBV29-1,once,TRBD2,TRBJ2-5,CSARASGVQETQYF,TGCAGCGCCCGTGCTAGCGGGGTACAAGAGACCCAGTACTTC
TRBV9,-,-,TRBJ2-1,CASSVAGYYNEQFF,TGTGCCAGCAGCGTCGCGGGATACTACAATGAGCAGTTCTTC
TRBV11-2,-,-,TRBJ2-3,CASSPNTDTQYF,TGTGCCAGCAGCCCCAATACAGATACGCAGTATTTT
TRBV7-9,-,-,TRBJ2-5,CASSFSETQYF,TGTGCCAGCAGCTTTTCAGAGACCCAGTACTTC
TRBV4-3,-,TRBD2,TRBJ2-3,CASSQGAGGDTQYF,TGCGCCAGCAGCCAAGGGGCGGGAGGAGATACGCAGTATTTT
TRBV9,-,TRBD2,TRBJ2-1,CASSSGRNNEQFF,TGTGCCAGTTCTAGCGGGAGGAACAATGAGCAGTTCTTC
TRBV30,-,TRBD1,TRBJ2-5,CAWTRGRQETQYF,TGTGCCTGGACAAGGGGGCGGCAAGAGACCCAGTACTTC
TRBV20-1,-,-,TRBJ1-2,CSARKGQVITF,TGCAGTGCTAGAAAGGGGCAGGTCATCACCTTC
TRBV5-1,-,-,TRBJ1-6,CASSLAGGDRSPLHF,TGCGCCAGCAGCTTGGCCGGAGGGGATCGTTCACCCCTCCACTTT
TRBV4-3,-,-,TRBJ2-3,CASSQGGGVDTQYF,TGCGCCAGCAGCCAAGGAGGGGGAGTGGATACGCAGTATTTT
TRBV2,-,-,TRBJ2-5,CASSEQGQPEETQYF,TGTGCCAGCAGTGAACAAGGACAGCCTGAGGAGACCCAGTACTTC
TRBV29-1,-,TRBD1,TRBJ2-5,CSAGQASETQYF,TGCAGCGCCGGACAGGCATCAGAGACCCAGTACTTC
TRBV28,few,-,TRBJ2-5,CASSFRSKETQYF,TGTGCCAGCAGTTTCAGGAGTAAAGAGACCCAGTACTTC
TRBV30,-,-,TRBJ1-5,CAWSVRLGQPQHF,TGTGCCTGGAGTGTACGTTTGGGTCAGCCCCAGCATTTT
TRBV14,-,-,TRBJ1-2,CASSPGAATNYGYTF,TGTGCCAGCAGCCCCGGGGCAGCGACAAACTATGGCTACACCTTC
TRBV4-1,-,-,TRBJ2-1,CASSQLGQSYNEQFF,TGCGCCAGCAGCCAACTGGGGCAGTCTTACAATGAGCAGTTCTTC
TRBV29-1,-,-,TRBJ2-3,CSVENRLHTDTQYF,TGCAGCGTTGAAAACCGACTTCACACAGATACGCAGTATTTT
TRBV30,once,TRBD1,TRBJ2-7,CAWSGRDREQYF,TGTGCCTGGAGTGGTCGGGACAGGGAGCAGTACTTC
TRBV4-3,-,TRBD1,TRBJ2-1,CASSQAGTGFDEQFF,TGCGCCAGCAGCCAAGCTGGGACAGGGTTCGATGAGCAGTTCTTC
TRBV25-1,-,-,TRBJ1-2,CASSERAGGYGYTF,TGTGCCAGCAGTGAACGAGCTGGGGGCTATGGCTACACCTTC
TRBV21-1,few,-,TRBJ2-4,CASTLSSSWNIQYF,TGTGCCAGCACCCTGAGTAGTAGCTGGAACATTCAGTACTTC
TRBV29-1,-,-,TRBJ1-1,CSVGQGNTEAFF,TGCAGCGTTGGGCAGGGAAACACTGAAGCTTTCTTT
TRBV28,-,-,TRBJ2-1,CASSSAYNEQFF,TGTGCCAGCAGCTCGGCCTACAATGAGCAGTTCTTC
TRBV5-1,-,-,TRBJ2-3,CASSLAGPAPDTQYF,TGCGCCAGCAGCTTGGCAGGCCCCGCGCCAGATACGCAGTATTTT